This TCR beta chain was recorded in a study of T-cell memory formation after mild COVID-19. TCRdb re-analysed the 5' RACE reads in MiXCR, keeping a single row per CDR3 protein. The data show about 340,000 distinct CDR3 sequences, 10% to 15% seen once. The V gene's germline CDR1 is SQVTM and CDR2 ANQGSEA. V lost 6 bases to trimming and J lost 0 bases, with 8 bases between them. This CDR3 comprises 12 residues. Study findings and constraints: Largely, contracting CD4+ clones fell within CM and EM, and contracting CD8+ clones within EMRA. In pre-infection memory, a portion of responding clones appeared, which suggested that cross-reactive memory joined.

About this clonotype itself: The antigen remains undetermined.

The TCR sequence derives from a man between 18 and 35 years old who had mild COVID-19 (a few samples of this study predate the infection). Cell type and time point are not known. The J gene is TRBJ1-1, the V gene TRBV29-1; D is uncertain. Sequenced material: PBMCs or a T cell subset sorted from them (not recorded which). DNA for the CDR3: TGCAGCGTCGTGTACATGAACACTGAAGCTTTCTTT. Translating gives CSVVYMNTEAFF.